This T cell receptor beta chain was obtained from a study of T cells after yellow fever vaccination. Overall study: SMART-Seq v4 Ultra Low Input served to prepare low-cell-number fractions.

Whole-study results and caveats: Though weaker, the secondary response peaked faster, on day 5 versus 15. Some clonotypes, a small share, were shared between CD4 and CD8 compartments. Contaminants from the bulk population, in the form of abundant clonotypes, could be found in FACS-sorted repertoires.

This clonotype was seen a few times. Its matching antigen is unknown. A single record per CDR3 protein comes from TCRdb applying MiXCR to the 5' RACE reads. Counted here are some 670,000 distinct CDR3 sequences, about 12% occurring once; the ten biggest clones make up 15%. The specimen was PBMCs, collected on the day of the yellow fever booster vaccination. The sequence was collected from a man under 40 who received the YFV17D yellow fever vaccine.

The CDR3 sequence is CSARDHSSYEQYF. As DNA, the CDR3 is TGCAGTGCTAGAGATCACTCCAGCTACGAGCAGTACTTC. The chain combines TRBV20-1 with TRBJ2-7; D remains unclear. Deletions cut 0 bases from V and 3 bases from J, with 9 bases between. Germline assignment: CDR1 DFQATT and CDR2 SNEGSKA (reference sequence). The CDR3 is 13 residues long.